This T cell receptor (beta chain) was recovered during a study of OX40 agonist ivuxolimab in advanced cancers. Study at large: Mean age roughly 65 years, range about 20 to 85; around 80% male.

Assay used: immunoSEQ multiplex PCR; TCRdb lists only in-frame clones, some missing. The sample has over 100,000 clones; 90% are singletons. Germline CDR1 and CDR2: SGHTA and FQGNSA. Unmatched junction bases numbered 9, after V lost 5 bases and J lost 0 bases. The CDR3 has 16 residues. In the case of this clone: The antigen remains unidentified.

Findings and caveats of the study: Among expanded peripheral T cells, antigen specificity went undetermined.

The chain joins TRBV7-2 to TRBJ1-1, with 7 bases fitting TRBD1. The sample in question was CD4+ or CD8+ T cells sorted from blood, obtained in a trial of the OX40 agonist ivuxolimab. This TCR came from an adult with an advanced solid tumor such as melanoma, head and neck, liver or kidney cancer. In DNA, the CDR3 is TGTGCCAGCAGCCTACCTGACAGGGCCCTGAACACTGAAGCTTTCTTT. Residues: CASSLPDRALNTEAFF.